This T cell receptor (beta chain) was identified during a study of blood T cells in healthy people across ages. Combining a sample-barcoded 5' primer with a J-beta primer mix, a second PCR ran for about 7 to 12 cycles. MiXCR was run by TCRdb on the 5' RACE reads, yielding one entry per CDR3 protein. This table holds approximately 700,000 distinct CDR3 sequences, approximately 30% found once. Germline V CDR1 and CDR2: SGHRS, YFSETQ. The CDR3 has 16 residues. Trimming cost V 1 base and J 3 bases; bases outside gene matches: 4. This clonotype was picked up many times. The sample comprised blood. This rearrangement joins TRBV5-1 to TRBJ2-3; TRBD2 agrees at 11 bases. This TCR came from a woman of 80 years or more in good health. The CDR3 spells CASSLRLAGSTDTQYF. DNA of the CDR3: TGCGCCAGCAGCTTGCGACTAGCGGGGTCAACAGATACGCAGTATTTT.